This T cell receptor beta chain was obtained from a study of blood T cell repertoires in COVID-19. Either two negative PCRs, clearance, or symptom resolution qualified Cohort 3 donors as recovered. In the original analysis: Estimated nucleated cell counts came from reference gene primer amplification. Method: immunoSEQ multiplex PCR; TCRdb's copy keeps in-frame clones and lacks some. V, J and clone size derive from that table, while D and trimming were established from the DNA sequence. This sample has a few hundred thousand clones, with roughly 91% found just once. Germline trimming cut 5 bases from V and 2 bases from J; bases unmatched to any gene: 12. The CDR3 is 16 amino acids. Looked up from germline, CDR1 is SGHAT and CDR2 is FQNNGV.

Input material: PBMCs or T cells enriched from blood (not recorded which). This rearrangement joins TRBV11-2 to TRBJ2-7; 7 bases are shared with TRBD2. The clonotype originates from a young man who had recovered from COVID-19. The CDR3 is CASSPPSSGETYEQYF. The DNA of the CDR3 is TGTGCCAGCAGCCCCCCCTCCAGCGGGGAAACCTACGAGCAGTACTTC. The full variable domain, completed using reference TRBV11-2 and TRBJ2-7, is EAGVAQSPRYKIIEKRQSVAFWCNPISGHATLYWYQQILGQGPKLLIQFQNNGVVDDSQLPKDRFSAERLKGVDSTLKIQPAKLEDSAVYLCASSPPSSGETYEQYFGPGTRLTVT.